This paragraph reports one T cell receptor (beta chain). This sample stems from a study of T cell responses to AZD1222 COVID-19 vaccine. Germline V gives CDR1 GTSNPN, CDR2 SVGIG (reference sequence). Trimming removed 3 bases from V and 4 bases from J; junction bases left unmatched: 17. The CDR3 consists of 20 residues. Profiling relied on immunoSEQ multiplex PCR, and the TCRdb table lists in-frame clones only, not all of them. Among 150,000 to 180,000 clones listed, more than 90% were seen once. The input for sequencing was peripheral blood, taken on day 0 of AZD1222 vaccination. The gene calls are TRBV30 and TRBJ2-1; 14 bases map to TRBD2. This TCR came from an adult in good health. The CDR3 loop is CAWRGTSGGVPSRPYNEQFF. Here the CDR3 DNA reads TGTGCCTGGAGAGGGACTAGCGGGGGTGTCCCCTCCCGACCATACAATGAGCAGTTCTTC. Full variable domain (missing parts from reference TRBV30 and TRBJ2-1): SQTIHQWPATLVQPVGSPLSLECTVEGTSNPNLYWYRQAAGRGLQLLFYSVGIGQISSEVPQNLSASRPQDRQFILSSKKLLLSDSGFYLCAWRGTSGGVPSRPYNEQFFGPGTRLTVL.